The sequence of this T cell receptor (beta chain) was determined in a study of CD8+CD57+ T cells in acquired aplastic anemia. At the level of the study: Isolated CD4+ and CD8+ cells, once sorted, yielded DNA averaging roughly 3 ug.

Study-wide results and caveats: Some 30 shared CD8+ CDR3s appeared highly expressed within patients' immunodominant clones.

Investigators profiled TCR beta VDJ and CDR3 from genomic DNA template. TCRdb analysed the reads with MiXCR anew, one entry per CDR3 protein. The data show 170,000 or so distinct CDR3 sequences, about three fifths seen once. This clonotype was detected ten times or more. Its target is not known. Individuals selected for sequencing had exhibited CD8+CD57+ cell expansion on flow cytometry. Severe acquired aplastic anemia was the diagnosis recorded for all patients. Blood sampling was performed on the patients, and none of them had received therapy by then. The material sequenced was sorted CD4+, CD8+, or CD8+CD57+ T cells (not recorded which) from PBMCs. This clonotype was obtained from a human donor with aplastic anemia.

The DNA for the CDR3 is TGTGCCAGCAGCCCTACCCCCCGGGACAGGGCGGGCGAGCAGTACTTC. Amino acids: CASSPTPRDRAGEQYF. The gene calls are TRBV11-2 and TRBJ2-7; 9 bases map to TRBD1. The CDR3 runs 16 residues. The germline gives CDR1 SGHAT, CDR2 FQNNGV. V lost 5 bases and J lost 6; bases outside the gene matches: 14.